The 3 T cell receptor beta chains below come from one sample, sequenced in a study of spatial heterogeneity in lung cancer. Time point of the sample: sample taken at primary tumor resection. The study sequenced unsorted whole RNA from tumor, nontumor lung or frozen PBMC. TCRdb passed the 5' RACE reads through MiXCR, listing each CDR3 protein once. Among around 92,000 distinct CDR3 sequences listed, 12% were seen once. Sequenced material: PBMCs, taken at surgery. These receptors all stem from a male donor with early-stage non-small cell lung cancer.

This clonotype showed up many times. The V and J genes are TRBV7-2 and TRBJ2-1, with no clear D. CDR3 length: 12 amino acids. In germline, CDR1 is SGHTA, CDR2 FQGNSA. V was cut by 3 bases and J by 1 base, with 1 base left in between. The chain's CDR3 is CASSFSYNEQFF. CDR3 nucleotides: TGTGCCAGCAGCTTTTCCTACAATGAGCAGTTCTTC.

This clonotype was observed at least ten times. The chain joins TRBV7-8 to TRBJ2-7; possible D gene TRBD1, 6 bases. Trimming pared 0 bases from V and 3 bases from J, leaving 18 bases between. This CDR3 is built from 17 residues. The germline V gene encodes CDR1 SGHVS and CDR2 FQNEAQ. The chain's CDR3 is CASSLAQGQLLIYEQYF. In DNA, the CDR3 is TGTGCCAGCAGCTTAGCACAGGGACAACTACTAATCTACGAGCAGTACTTC.

The sample holds many counts of this clonotype. J is TRBJ2-7 and V is TRBV29-1, with 8 bases fitting TRBD1. This CDR3 has 12 residues. CDR1 is SQVTM, CDR2 ANQGSEA, per germline. The junction had 4 bases not matched to a gene; V was cut back by 4 bases and J by 5 bases. DNA for the CDR3: TGCAGCGTTGCCAGGGGGCTGGACGAGCAGTACTTC. This translates into CSVARGLDEQYF.